The present T cell receptor beta chain was sequenced within a study of T cells in Graves' hyperthyroidism and ophthalmopathy. TCR beta CDR3 regions were amplified from RNA transcripts. When the TCR CDR3 underwent first-round RT-PCR, the HTBI primer set was used. Each CDR3 protein is one row after TCRdb ran MiXCR on the multiplex PCR reads. The data hold 460,000 or so distinct CDR3 sequences, with roughly 14% observed a single time. The germline V and J ends were trimmed by 1 base and 0 bases, with 7 bases remaining between them. This CDR3 region has 14 residues. Germline CDR1 is GTSNPN and CDR2 is SVGIG (reference sequence). This clonotype was seen at least ten times.

The sample taken for sequencing was blood. This sequence joins TRBV30 and TRBJ1-3; D not resolved. The TCR sequence derives from a young woman with Graves' hyperthyroidism. In DNA form, the CDR3 reads TGTGCCTGGAGTGGGACCTACTCTGGAAACACCATATATTTT. Translation: CAWSGTYSGNTIYF. The full variable domain, with the rest looked up from reference TRBV30 and TRBJ1-3, is SQTIHQWPATLVQPVGSPLSLECTVEGTSNPNLYWYRQAAGRGLQLLFYSVGIGQISSEVPQNLSASRPQDRQFILSSKKLLLSDSGFYLCAWSGTYSGNTIYFGEGSWLTVV.